This T cell receptor beta chain was documented in a study of T-cell reconstitution after alpha-beta-depleted transplantation in children. Study-level findings and limits: Surviving recipient T cells and intrathymic progenitors accounted for some patients' high TCRbeta diversity at day 60. At the one-year point after transplant, T-cell counts and TCRbeta diversity were found to come mostly from T cells that had been newly produced. Reported findings indicate that, about two months after transplant, alpha-beta T cells came from several hundred expanded clones, which were derived from non-depleted graft cells.

Concerning this clonotype: The antigen remains unidentified.

Germline V gives CDR1 SNHLY, CDR2 FYNNEI. V was shortened by 7 bases and J by 3 bases, with 7 bases between the two germline ends. The CDR3 is 11 amino acids. Unique molecular identifiers were incorporated into the prepared TCRbeta library. MiXCR, applied by TCRdb to the PCR reads, yields one record per CDR3 protein. The sample includes around 440,000 distinct CDR3 sequences, roughly 16% of them seen just once. The sequence came from a boy less than two years old who had a stem cell transplant for Wiskott-Aldrich syndrome, so the T cells may come from the graft donor. The sequences come from PBMCs, mostly from graft donor cells, collected 360 days after TCRalphabeta/CD19-depleted stem cell transplant. This chain connects TRBV2 to TRBJ2-7, with TRBD2 as a possible D gene (5 bases). CDR3 sequence: CASIGDYEQYF. Here the CDR3 DNA reads TGTGCCAGCATCGGGGACTACGAGCAGTACTTC.